The following is a T cell receptor (beta chain) sequence with its context. Its antigen is still unknown. No much larger clone is present one base from it, and per-base qualities are unavailable. The library was produced with 5' RACE. The run used an Illumina HiSeq 2500. A second PCR of about 7 to 12 cycles was run with a J-beta primer mix and a sample-barcoded 5' primer. A template-switch 5' adaptor carrying 12 random nucleotides introduced a unique molecular identifier onto each TCR beta cDNA molecule. Each sample yielded at least 2.5 million CDR3-containing paired-end reads. All of the RNA was converted into first-strand cDNA using the Mint cDNA synthesis kit, with a TRBC-specific oligonucleotide serving as the primer. All cDNA was treated with uracil-DNA glycosylase and then went through a first 18-cycle PCR with the universal primers M1SS and BC2_uni_R. As for the original processing: For normalization, 1 million high-quality reads, each with a distinct molecular identifier, were randomly selected from each sample. Reads sharing molecular identifiers were discarded rather than binned into consensus sequences. MiTCR, with a Q25 quality threshold and the strictest error-elimination algorithm, was used for CDR3 identification, clonotype clustering and error correction. A nonparametric unseen species model using Euler transformation provided a lower-bound estimate of total TCR beta diversity. Starting from the raw public reads, TCRdb applied fastp trimming at Q25, assembled clones with MiXCR and retained in-frame beta chains. Each record represents a unique CDR3 protein, reported with the most common genes and DNA among its rows. TCRdb, not the authors, supplied the V and J calls. For this sample there are fewer than 700,000 distinct CDR3 sequences; 47% appear just once. The ten largest clones capture about 22% of the sample.

This record comes from a study of blood T cells in healthy people across ages (dated by TCRdb to between 2015 and 2016). Looking at the study overall: In model experiments, roughly one uniquely barcoded TCR beta cDNA molecule per two T cells was captured by template switching. The donors were split into four age groups: young (average 16 years), middle-aged (roughly 39), aged (more than 55) and long-lived (82). Using the same blood draw, the study looked at two additional independent replicas of 1 million unique cDNA reads for two donors, one aged 18 to 30 and the other aged 80 or older. The study measured age-related changes in TCR beta repertoire diversity using deep sequencing normalized with unique cDNA molecular identifiers. To avoid experimental bias, donors of different ages were distributed randomly across sequencing lanes. The research as a whole found: Observed TCR beta diversity correlated strongly with the percentage of naive T cells measured by flow cytometry. Conclusive comparison of naive and antigen-experienced compartments was prevented by the profiling of bulk unsorted PBMCs. Compared with the aged group, the long-lived group had more naive CD4+ T cells, fewer expanded clones and increased TCR diversity, suggesting age selection. Estimates of total diversity from one million sequenced T cells were regarded as lower bounds and underestimates. Donor CMV infection status was unknown, potentially confounding age-related changes in expanded clonotypes. Observed TCR beta diversity per million T cells fell roughly linearly with age, and a significant reduction was already apparent by age around 36.

V was cut back by 3 bases and J by 2 bases, leaving a gap of 11 bases between them. CDR1 and CDR2 (SGHVS, FQNEAQ) derive from the germline V gene. CDR3 length: 16 amino acids, cysteine to phenylalanine. Only CDR3 DNA is held: 48 bases, read in frame from base 1. Systemically healthy Caucasian individuals from Russia, approximately 39 in total and aged about 6 to 90 years, were included as donors. Each donor gave 8 to 10 milliliters of peripheral blood, drawn into EDTA-treated Vacutainer tubes. Ficoll-Paque density-gradient centrifugation was used to isolate PBMCs, with at least 6.5 million per sample. Total RNA, at least 6 micrograms per sample, was extracted from PBMCs with Trizol reagent. For every donor, flow cytometry on a PBMC aliquot measured the percentage of naive CD45RAhigh/CD27high T cells.

This chain is built from TRBV7-8 and TRBJ1-6; TRBD1 is possibly the D segment (5 matching bases). The material sequenced was blood. The sequence derives from a man aged 80 or over in good health. The DNA sequence follows: TGTGCCAGCAGCTTGAGGGGTCCACCCTATAATTCACCCCTCCACTTT. This sequence encodes CASSLRGPPYNSPLHF.